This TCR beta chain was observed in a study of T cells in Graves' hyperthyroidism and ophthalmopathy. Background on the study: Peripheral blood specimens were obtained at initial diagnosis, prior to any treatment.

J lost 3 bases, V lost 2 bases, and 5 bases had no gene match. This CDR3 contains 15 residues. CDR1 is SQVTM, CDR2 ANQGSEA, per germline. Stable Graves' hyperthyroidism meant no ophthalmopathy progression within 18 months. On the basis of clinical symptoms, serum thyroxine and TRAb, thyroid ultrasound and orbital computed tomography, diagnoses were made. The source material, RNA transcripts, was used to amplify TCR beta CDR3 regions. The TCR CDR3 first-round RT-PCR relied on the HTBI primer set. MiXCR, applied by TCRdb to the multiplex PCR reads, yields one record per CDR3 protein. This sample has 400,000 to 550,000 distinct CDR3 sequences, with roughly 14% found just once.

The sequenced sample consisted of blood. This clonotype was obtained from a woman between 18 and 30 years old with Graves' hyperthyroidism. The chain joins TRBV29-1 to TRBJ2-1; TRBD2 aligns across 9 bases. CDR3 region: CSVEPSGNLYNEQFF. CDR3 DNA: TGCAGCGTTGAACCTAGCGGGAATCTCTACAATGAGCAGTTCTTC.